This T cell receptor beta chain is drawn from a study of blood T cell repertoires in COVID-19. Trimming shortened V by 2 bases and J by 7 bases, and 8 bases separated the two germline ends. The V gene's germline CDR1 is KGHDR and CDR2 SFDVKD. The length of the CDR3 is 13 residues. Sequenced by immunoSEQ multiplex PCR; TCRdb stores in-frame clones only, minus some. The data hold fewer than 500,000 clones, with 80% to 90% observed a single time. The specimen was peripheral blood. The rearrangement joins TRBV24-1 to TRBJ2-1; no reliable D call. The sequence was obtained from a man younger than 35 with COVID-19, enrolled during active disease. The CDR3: CATSDSVLNEQFF. CDR3 coding DNA: TGTGCCACCAGTGATTCAGTTTTAAATGAGCAGTTCTTC.